This TCR beta chain was captured in a study of brain metastases from non-small cell lung cancer (dated 2019 in TCRdb). In terms of the full investigation: The study profiled the immune microenvironment of paired resected primary tumors and brain metastases from non-small-cell lung cancer patients.

The cohort comprised roughly 42 patients with surgically resected non-small-cell lung cancer who had both primary tumor and brain metastasis specimens. The tumor specimens used were formalin-fixed, paraffin-embedded tissues taken from archives. About this clone itself: Which antigen it targets is not known. Base qualities were left out, and no much larger clone turns up one base away.

Study-wide conclusions, independent of this receptor: Compared with the matched primary tumors, about 62% of brain metastases appeared to show expanded T-cell clones. T-cell infiltration was lower in brain metastases than in primary tumors (P < 0.001). Paired brain metastases and primary tumors largely shared TCR repertoires, although T-cell densities in the metastases were sparse.

To prepare the library, the immunoSEQ multiplex PCR assay was applied. Sequencing of the T-cell receptor beta chain repertoire was carried out together with a 770-gene immune expression panel. What TCRdb holds here is the immuneACCESS table cut down to in-frame rearrangements. Part of the clones is not present; checked against another copy, under half of the missing clones reflect an unresolved V gene, and the others are unexplained. For this sample there are over a thousand clones; under 90% appear just once. Approximately 12% of the sample comes from the top ten. The CDR3 numbers 13 residues from cysteine through phenylalanine. Solely the CDR3 DNA is kept, with 39 bases framed from the first base. V gives up 4 bases and J gives up 6 bases, and the segment between their germline ends measures 12 bases.

The rearrangement combines TRBV12-3 or TRBV12-4 with TRBJ1-2; the D gene assignment is ambiguous. The sequence derives from a donor aged 40 or older with non-small cell lung cancer. The sample consisted of tissue from a brain metastasis. What this sample's cell subset or site label stands for: resected brain metastasis paired with primary lung tumor. The sequenced DNA is TGTGCCAGCAGTTGGCTGGGTACGAATGGCTACACCTTC. Translated, this is CASSWLGTNGYTF.